This TCR beta chain was sequenced in a study of T cell responses to AZD1222 COVID-19 vaccine. Study findings and constraints: Increased Spike-specific TCR breadth and depth were observed after two AZD1222 doses. Baseline seropositivity occurred in only six or seven AZD1222 recipients. The span of vaccine-associated CD4 TCRs extended across spike, with dominance at 160-218 and 743-854.

This clone has a handful of counts. Its antigen is currently unknown. Germline loops: CDR1 MNHNS, CDR2 SASEGT. V was trimmed by 4 bases and J by 2 bases, leaving 18 bases between them. The CDR3 has 16 amino acids. The data were produced by immunoSEQ multiplex PCR, yet TCRdb's version contains in-frame clones alone and is incomplete. The sample carries over 150,000 clones, roughly 87% recorded once. The TCR comes from an adult in good health. The sequencing here drew on peripheral blood, taken on day 0 of AZD1222 vaccination. The rearrangement uses TRBV6-1 and TRBJ2-7; D is perhaps TRBD1 (5 bases). In DNA, the CDR3 is TGTGCCAGCAGTGGGGGCTCGTCCCCGAACCCCTACGAGCAGTACTTC. Translating it yields CASSGGSSPNPYEQYF.